The present T cell receptor beta chain was sequenced within a study of blood T cell repertoires in COVID-19. Study-wide background: There were acute and convalescent COVID-19 samples, and they came from the United States, Italy and Spain. T cells, B-cell-depleted T cells, or PBMCs supplied cDNA or gDNA.

Per germline, CDR1 LGHDT and CDR2 YNNKEL (reference sequence). The trim removed 3 bases at V and 7 bases at J, leaving 6 bases unmatched. This CDR3 comprises 14 residues. In the original workflow: How many nucleated cells were present was estimated from reference gene primer amplification. Libraries were prepared by immunoSEQ multiplex PCR; TCRdb keeps only in-frame clonotypes and omits some of them. The DNA gave D and trimming, while V, J and clone size come from that table. The profile covers 400,000 to 450,000 clones, with around 89% appearing a single time and around 1.1% taken by the ten largest.

The rearrangement joins TRBV3-1 (or the pseudogene TRBV3-2) to TRBJ2-5, with TRBD2 matching over 9 bases. This sequence originates from a man aged 30 to 39 who had recovered from COVID-19. The sample comprised PBMCs or T cells enriched from blood (not recorded which). This CDR3 reads CASSQLAGGATQYF. In DNA, the CDR3 is TGTGCCAGCAGCCAGTTGGCGGGAGGGGCGACCCAGTACTTC.